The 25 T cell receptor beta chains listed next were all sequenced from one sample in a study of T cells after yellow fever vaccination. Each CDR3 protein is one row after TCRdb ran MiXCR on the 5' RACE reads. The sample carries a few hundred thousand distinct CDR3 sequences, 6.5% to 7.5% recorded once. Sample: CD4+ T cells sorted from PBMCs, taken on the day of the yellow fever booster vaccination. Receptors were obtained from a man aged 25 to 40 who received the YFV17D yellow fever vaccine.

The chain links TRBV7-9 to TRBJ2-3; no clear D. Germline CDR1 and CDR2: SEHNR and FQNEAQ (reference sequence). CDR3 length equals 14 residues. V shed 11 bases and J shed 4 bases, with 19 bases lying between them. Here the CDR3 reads CAAASSGGADTQYF. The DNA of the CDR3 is TGTGCCGCAGCTTCATCGGGCGGCGCAGATACGCAGTATTTT.

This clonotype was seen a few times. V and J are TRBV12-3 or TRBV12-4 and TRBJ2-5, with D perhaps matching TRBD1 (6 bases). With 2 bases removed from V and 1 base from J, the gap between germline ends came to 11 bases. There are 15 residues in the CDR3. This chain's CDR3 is CASSLRPQGQETQYF. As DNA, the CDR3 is TGTGCCAGCAGTTTAAGACCACAGGGCCAAGAGACCCAGTACTTC.

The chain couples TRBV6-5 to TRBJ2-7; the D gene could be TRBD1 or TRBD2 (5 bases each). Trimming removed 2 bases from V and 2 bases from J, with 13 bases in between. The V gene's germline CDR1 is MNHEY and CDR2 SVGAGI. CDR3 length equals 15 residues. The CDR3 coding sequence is TGTGCCAGCAGTTACGGAGCGAGGGGAACCTACGAGCAGTACTTC. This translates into CASSYGARGTYEQYF.

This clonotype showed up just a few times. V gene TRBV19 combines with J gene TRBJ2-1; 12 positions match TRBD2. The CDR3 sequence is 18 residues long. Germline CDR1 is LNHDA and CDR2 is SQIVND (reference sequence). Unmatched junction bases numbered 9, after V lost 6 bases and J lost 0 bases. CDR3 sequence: CASSPGTSGLYSYNEQFF. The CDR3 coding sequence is TGTGCCAGTAGCCCCGGGACTAGCGGGCTTTACTCCTACAATGAGCAGTTCTTC.

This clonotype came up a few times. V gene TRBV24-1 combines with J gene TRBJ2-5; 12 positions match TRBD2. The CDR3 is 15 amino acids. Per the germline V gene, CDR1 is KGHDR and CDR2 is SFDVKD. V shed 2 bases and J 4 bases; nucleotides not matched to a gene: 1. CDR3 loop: CATSDSGLAGETQYF. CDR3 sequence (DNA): TGTGCCACCAGTGATTCGGGACTAGCGGGAGAGACCCAGTACTTC.

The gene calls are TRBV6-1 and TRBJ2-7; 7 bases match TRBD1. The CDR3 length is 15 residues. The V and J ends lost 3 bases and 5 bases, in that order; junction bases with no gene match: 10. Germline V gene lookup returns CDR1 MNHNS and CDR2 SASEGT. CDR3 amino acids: CASSDQIRGKNEQYF. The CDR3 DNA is TGTGCCAGCAGTGACCAAATCAGGGGGAAGAACGAGCAGTACTTC.

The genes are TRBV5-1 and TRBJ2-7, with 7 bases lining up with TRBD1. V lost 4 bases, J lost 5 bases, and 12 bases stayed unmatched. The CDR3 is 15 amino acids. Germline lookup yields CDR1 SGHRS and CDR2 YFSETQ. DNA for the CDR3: TGCGCCAGCAGCCCCCCCCGGGACAGTAGCCACGAGCAGTACTTC. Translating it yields CASSPPRDSSHEQYF.

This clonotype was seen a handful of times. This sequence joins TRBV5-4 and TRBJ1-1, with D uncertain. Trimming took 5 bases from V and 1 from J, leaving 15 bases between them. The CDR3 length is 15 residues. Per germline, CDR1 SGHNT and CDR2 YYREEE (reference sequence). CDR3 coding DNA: TGTGCCAGCAGGGACCCAAACAGACGGAACACTGAAGCTTTCTTT. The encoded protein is CASRDPNRRNTEAFF.

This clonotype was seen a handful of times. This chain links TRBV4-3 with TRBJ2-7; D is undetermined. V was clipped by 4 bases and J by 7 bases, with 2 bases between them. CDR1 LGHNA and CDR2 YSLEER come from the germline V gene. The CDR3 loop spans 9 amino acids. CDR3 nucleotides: TGCGCCAGCAGCCCAGAGCAGTACTTC. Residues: CASSPEQYF.

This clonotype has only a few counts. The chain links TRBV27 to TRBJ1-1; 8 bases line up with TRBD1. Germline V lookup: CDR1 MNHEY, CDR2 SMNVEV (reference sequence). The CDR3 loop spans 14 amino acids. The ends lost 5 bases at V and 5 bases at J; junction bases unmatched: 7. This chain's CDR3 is CASSITGGVTEAFF. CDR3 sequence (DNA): TGTGCCAGCAGTATAACAGGGGGGGTTACTGAAGCTTTCTTT.

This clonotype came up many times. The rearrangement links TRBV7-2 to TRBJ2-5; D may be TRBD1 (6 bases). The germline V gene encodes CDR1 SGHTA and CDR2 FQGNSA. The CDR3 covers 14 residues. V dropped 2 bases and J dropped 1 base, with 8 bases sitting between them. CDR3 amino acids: CASSLFRGQETQYF. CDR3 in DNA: TGTGCCAGCAGCTTATTCAGGGGCCAAGAGACCCAGTACTTC.

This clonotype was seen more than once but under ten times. CDR3 protein: CASSLLSARESYEQYF. DNA of the CDR3: TGTGCCAGCAGTCTGCTTTCCGCGCGGGAGTCCTACGAGCAGTACTTC. The chain employs TRBV6-1 and TRBJ2-7, with 7 nucleotides matching TRBD2. V trimming: 5 bases; J trimming: 1 base; junction bases outside the gene matches: 11. The CDR3 consists of 16 residues. In germline, CDR1 is MNHNS, CDR2 SASEGT.

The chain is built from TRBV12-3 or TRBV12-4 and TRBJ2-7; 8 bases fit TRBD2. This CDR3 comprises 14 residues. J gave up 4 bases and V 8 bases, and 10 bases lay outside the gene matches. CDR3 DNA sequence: TGTGCCAGCTCCACTAGCGGAGCAGGGTACGAGCAGTACTTC. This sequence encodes CASSTSGAGYEQYF.

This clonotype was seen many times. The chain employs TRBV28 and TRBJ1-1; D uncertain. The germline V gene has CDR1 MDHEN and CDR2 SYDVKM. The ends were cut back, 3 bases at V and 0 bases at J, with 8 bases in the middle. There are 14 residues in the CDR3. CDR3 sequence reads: CASSFSLVNTEAFF. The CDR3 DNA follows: TGTGCCAGCAGTTTCAGTTTGGTGAACACTGAAGCTTTCTTT.

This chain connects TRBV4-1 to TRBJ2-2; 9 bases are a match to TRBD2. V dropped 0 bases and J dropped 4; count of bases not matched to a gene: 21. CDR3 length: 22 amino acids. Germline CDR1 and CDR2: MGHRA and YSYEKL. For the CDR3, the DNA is TGCGCCAGCAGCCAAGATCCTGCACCCAGGGGCCGAGCGGGAGGAGGCACCGGGGAGCTGTTTTTT. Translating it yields CASSQDPAPRGRAGGGTGELFF.

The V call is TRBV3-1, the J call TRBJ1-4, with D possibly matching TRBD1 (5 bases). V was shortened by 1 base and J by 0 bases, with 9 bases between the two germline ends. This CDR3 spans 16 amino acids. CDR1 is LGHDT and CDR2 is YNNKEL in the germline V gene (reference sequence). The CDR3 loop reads CASSQGWGATNEKLFF. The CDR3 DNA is TGTGCCAGCAGCCAAGGCTGGGGGGCAACTAATGAAAAACTGTTTTTT.

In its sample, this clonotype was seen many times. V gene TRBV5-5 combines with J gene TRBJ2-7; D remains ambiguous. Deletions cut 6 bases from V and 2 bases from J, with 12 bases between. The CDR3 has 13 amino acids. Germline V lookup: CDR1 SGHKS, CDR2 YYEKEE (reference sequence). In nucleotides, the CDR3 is TGTGCCAGCACACGGACCGAAACCTACGAGCAGTACTTC. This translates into CASTRTETYEQYF.

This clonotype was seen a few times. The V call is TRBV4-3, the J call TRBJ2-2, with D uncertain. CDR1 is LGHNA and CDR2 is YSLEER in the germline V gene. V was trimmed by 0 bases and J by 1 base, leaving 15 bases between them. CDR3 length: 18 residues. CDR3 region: CASSQDPPTYRNTGELFF. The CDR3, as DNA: TGCGCCAGCAGCCAAGACCCCCCAACCTACCGGAACACCGGGGAGCTGTTTTTT.

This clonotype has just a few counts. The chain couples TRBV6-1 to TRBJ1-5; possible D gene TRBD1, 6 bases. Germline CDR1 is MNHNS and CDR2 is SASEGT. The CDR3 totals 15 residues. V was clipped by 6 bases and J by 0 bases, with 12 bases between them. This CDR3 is CASRTTGYSNQPQHF. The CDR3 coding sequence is TGTGCCAGCAGGACTACAGGGTATAGCAATCAGCCCCAGCATTTT.

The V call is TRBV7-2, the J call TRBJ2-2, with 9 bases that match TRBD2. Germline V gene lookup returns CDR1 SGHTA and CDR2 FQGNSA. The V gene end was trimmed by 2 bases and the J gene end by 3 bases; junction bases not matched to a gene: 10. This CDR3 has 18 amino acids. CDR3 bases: TGTGCCAGCAGCTTACCGCGGGAGGGCCTGAAATACACCGGGGAGCTGTTTTTT. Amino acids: CASSLPREGLKYTGELFF.

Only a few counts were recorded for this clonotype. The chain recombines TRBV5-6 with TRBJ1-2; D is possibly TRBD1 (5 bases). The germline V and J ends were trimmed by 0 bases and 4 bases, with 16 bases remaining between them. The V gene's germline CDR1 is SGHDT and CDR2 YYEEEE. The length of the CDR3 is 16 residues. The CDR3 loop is CASSLVRGETGYGYTF. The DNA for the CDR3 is TGTGCCAGCAGCTTGGTCCGGGGGGAGACGGGCTATGGCTACACCTTC.

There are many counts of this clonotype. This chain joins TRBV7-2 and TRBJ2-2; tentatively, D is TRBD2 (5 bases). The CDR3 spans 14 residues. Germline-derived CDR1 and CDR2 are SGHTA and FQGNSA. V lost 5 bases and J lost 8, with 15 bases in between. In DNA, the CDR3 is TGTGCCAGCAGCAAGGACTTCCTAGGGGGGGAGCTGTTTTTT. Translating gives CASSKDFLGGELFF.

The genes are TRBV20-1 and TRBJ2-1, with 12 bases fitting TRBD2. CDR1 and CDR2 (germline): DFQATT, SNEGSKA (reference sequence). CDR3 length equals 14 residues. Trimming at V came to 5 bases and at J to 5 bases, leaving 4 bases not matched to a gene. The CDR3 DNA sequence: TGCAGTGCTCCACTAGCGGGAGGTAACAATGAGCAGTTCTTC. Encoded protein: CSAPLAGGNNEQFF.

The CDR3: CASSPGGQEHEQYF. The CDR3 DNA reads as TGCGCCAGCAGTCCTGGGGGGCAAGAACACGAGCAGTACTTC. V gene TRBV5-1 combines with J gene TRBJ2-7; D is possibly TRBD1 or TRBD2 (6 bases each). Germline CDR1 SGHRS, CDR2 YFSETQ. The CDR3 loop spans 14 amino acids. V was trimmed by 5 bases and J by 5 bases, leaving 17 bases between them.

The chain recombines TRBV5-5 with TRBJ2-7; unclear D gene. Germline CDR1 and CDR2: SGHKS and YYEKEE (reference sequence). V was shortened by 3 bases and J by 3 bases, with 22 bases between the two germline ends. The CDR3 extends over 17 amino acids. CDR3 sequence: CASSSLPLTRRIYEQYF. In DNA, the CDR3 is TGTGCCAGCAGCTCCCTTCCACTGACACGCCGGATCTACGAGCAGTACTTC.